The T cell receptor (beta chain) under discussion was sequenced for a study of shared clonotypes between healthy human individuals. Note on this clone: Germline and junction disagree at one end, which may indicate a read error. The identical CDR3 is also encoded by other nucleotide sequences in the sample.

This CDR3 has 12 amino acids. Germline assignment: CDR1 SGHRS and CDR2 YFSETQ. Method: immunoSEQ multiplex PCR; TCRdb's copy keeps in-frame clones and lacks some. The sample includes about 2,500,000 clones, approximately 94% seen only once; the top ten take more than 0.12%. The clonotype was recovered from a man aged 18 to 29 in good health. This chain uses TRBV5-1 with TRBJ2-1, with a weak D call TRBD2 (6 bases). The sample taken for sequencing was naive CD4+ T cells sorted from blood. The subset: CD45RA+ positively selected. The CDR3 nucleotides read TGTGCCAGCAGGCCTAGCGAGGGTGAGCAGTTCTTC. This gives the protein CASRPSEGEQFF.